These 10 T cell receptor beta chains were sequenced from one sample in a study of blood T cell repertoires in COVID-19. Produced via immunoSEQ multiplex PCR; TCRdb's table is partial and in-frame only. Among approximately 240,000 clones listed, approximately 81% were seen once. The source material was peripheral blood. These receptors were obtained from a woman aged 80 or over with active or convalescent COVID-19.

The rearrangement links TRBV29-1 to TRBJ2-2; TRBD1 agrees at 9 bases. The J segment lost 2 bases and the V segment lost 5 bases, leaving 12 bases of the junction unmatched. This CDR3 comprises 17 residues. Germline lookup yields CDR1 SQVTM and CDR2 ANQGSEA. CDR3 loop: CSVLGHAGQGNTGELFF. DNA for the CDR3: TGCAGCGTTTTGGGGCACGCGGGACAGGGCAACACCGGGGAGCTGTTTTTT.

The chain has TRBV7-2 and TRBJ2-5, with D uncertain. The CDR3 has 12 amino acids. Germline V gene sequence: CDR1 SGHTA, CDR2 FQGNSA. Trimming took 5 bases from V and 5 from J, leaving 9 bases between them. Here the CDR3 DNA reads TGTGCCAGCAGCCGTGAGGTGGAGACCCAGTACTTC. Its protein product is CASSREVETQYF.

This clone came up a few times. The chain couples TRBV7-9 to TRBJ1-2; the match to TRBD1 covers 9 bases. CDR1 is SEHNR and CDR2 is FQNEAQ in the germline V gene (reference sequence). Trimming removed 2 bases from V and 8 bases from J; junction bases left unmatched: 6. The CDR3 spans 14 residues. The CDR3 here is CASSLLLDRGGYTF. The DNA of the CDR3 is TGTGCCAGCAGCTTACTCTTGGACAGGGGAGGCTACACCTTC.

The chain is built from TRBV7-3 and TRBJ2-5, with TRBD2 identical over 9 bases. The CDR3 consists of 15 residues. Germline assignment: CDR1 SGHTA and CDR2 FQGTGA. Trimming cost V 4 bases and J 0 bases; bases outside gene matches: 3. The DNA for the CDR3 is TGTGCCAGCAGCTATAGCGGGAGAGACCAAGAGACCCAGTACTTC. Translated, it gives CASSYSGRDQETQYF. Supplemented by reference TRBV7-3 and TRBJ2-5, the full variable domain reads GAGVSQTPSNKVTEKGKYVELRCDPISGHTALYWYRQSLGQGPEFLIYFQGTGAADDSGLPNDRFFAVRPEGSVSTLKIQRTERGDSAVYLCASSYSGRDQETQYFGPGTRLLVL.

The V gene is TRBV3-1 (or the pseudogene TRBV3-2), the J gene TRBJ2-5; 11 bases are a match to TRBD2. Germline CDR1 is LGHDT and CDR2 is YNNKEL (reference sequence). The V and J ends lost 1 base and 6 bases, in that order; junction bases with no gene match: 7. The CDR3 extends over 16 amino acids. CDR3 sequence: CASSQGTSGGGKTQYF. The CDR3 DNA reads as TGTGCCAGCAGCCAAGGTACTAGCGGGGGAGGGAAGACCCAGTACTTC.

The chain recombines TRBV7-9 with TRBJ2-7, with D perhaps TRBD1 (6 bases). The V end lost 3 bases, the J end lost 3 bases, and 12 bases lay between the germline ends. Germline V gene data show CDR1 as SEHNR and CDR2 as FQNEAQ (reference sequence). The CDR3 spans 14 residues. CDR3 nucleotide sequence: TGTGCCAGCAGCTTTTACAGGGATAACTACGAGCAGTACTTC. It translates to CASSFYRDNYEQYF.

This chain joins TRBV10-3 and TRBJ2-3; TRBD2 agrees at 9 bases. V lost 2 bases to trimming and J lost 1 base; unmatched junction nucleotides: 1. Germline V gene sequence: CDR1 ENHRY, CDR2 SYGVKD. The CDR3 is 15 amino acids. CDR3 protein: CAISEASGGTDTQYF. The CDR3 coding sequence is TGTGCCATCAGTGAGGCTAGCGGGGGCACAGATACGCAGTATTTT.

In its sample, this clone was seen once. The chain combines TRBV11-3 with TRBJ1-3, with a weak D call TRBD1 (6 bases). V shed 5 bases and J shed 0 bases, with 14 bases lying between them. The CDR3 covers 16 residues. The germline CDR1 and CDR2 sequences are SGHNT and YENEEA. CDR3 sequence reads: CASSEGVALSGNTIYF. The CDR3 DNA follows: TGTGCCAGCAGCGAGGGGGTAGCACTCTCTGGAAACACCATATATTTT. The variable domain in full, completed from reference TRBV11-3 and TRBJ1-3, reads EAGVVQSPRYKIIEKKQPVAFWCNPISGHNTLYWYLQNLGQGPELLIRYENEEAVDDSQLPKDRFSAERLKGVDSTLKIQPAELGDSAVYLCASSEGVALSGNTIYFGEGSWLTVV.

The chain employs TRBV7-2 and TRBJ1-1; TRBD1 might be the D (6 bases). Trimming pared 1 base from V and 5 bases from J, leaving 11 bases between. Germline values: CDR1 SGHTA, CDR2 FQGNSA. The CDR3 consists of 14 residues. CDR3 protein: CASSLVGGRTEAFF. CDR3 sequence (DNA): TGTGCCAGCAGCTTAGTGGGGGGGCGAACTGAAGCTTTCTTT.

The chain couples TRBV28 to TRBJ2-1, with TRBD2 identical over 7 bases. The germline CDR1 and CDR2 sequences are MDHEN and SYDVKM. V shed 3 bases, J shed 9 bases, and the junction held 8 bases outside the gene matches. The CDR3 totals 14 residues. The CDR3 DNA is TGTGCCAGCAGTTTCCCGGGAGGAGGGACTGAGCAGTTCTTC. Its protein is CASSFPGGGTEQFF.